This note documents a single T cell receptor beta chain sequence. Its antigen is not known. Sequencing was performed with immunoSEQ multiplex PCR; in TCRdb, only in-frame clones are kept and a portion is missing. The profile shows fewer than 80,000 clones, roughly 86% of them singletons. The sample is drawn from a study of OX40 agonist ivuxolimab in advanced cancers. Study overall: At 82.7% male, the cohort had a mean age of about 55 years, ranging from about 20 to 79.

Germline loops: CDR1 SGHTS, CDR2 YDEGEE. The CDR3 has 12 residues. Trimming cost V 1 base and J 2 bases, with 3 bases left between them. The study's findings and limits: With doses of 0.1 to 3.0 mg/kg, CD4+ and CD8+ blood T cells had undergone clonal expansion by week 6.

This specimen was CD4+ or CD8+ T cells sorted from blood, taken in a trial of the OX40 agonist ivuxolimab. The chain joins TRBV5-8 to TRBJ2-5; D is uncertain. This clonotype originated in an adult with an advanced solid tumor such as melanoma, head and neck, liver or kidney cancer. This chain's CDR3 is CASSLYQETQYF. Written as DNA, the CDR3 is TGTGCCAGCAGCTTGTATCAAGAGACCCAGTACTTC.